A selection of T cell receptor beta chains follows, all from one sample in a study of T cell changes during pregnancy in multiple sclerosis. The method was immunoSEQ multiplex PCR; TCRdb's version includes in-frame clones alone and lacks a portion of them. The sample holds fewer than 110,000 clones, about 90% seen once. Source: peripheral blood, taken in the third trimester of pregnancy. Source of these receptors: a female donor in good health, enrolled as a control in a pregnancy study. The CDR3 runs from the conserved cysteine through the conserved F or W. Fields, in order: J gene, D gene, clone size, V gene, CDR3 DNA, CDR3 protein. The D gene is left open where the match is weak. Clone size is shown for a subset of rows, as once, few, many or a class of expanded clone.

>TRBJ2-3|TRBD2|-|TRBV6-6
TGTGCCAGCAGCCCGGGACTAGCGGACCTAGGGGATACGCAGTATTTT
CASSPGLADLGDTQYF
>TRBJ1-2|TRBD1|-|TRBV7-2
TGTGCCAGCAGCCCCCGGACAGGTCTTTATGGCTACACCTTC
CASSPRTGLYGYTF
>TRBJ1-3|TRBD1|-|TRBV5-6
TGTGCCAGCACTTCGACAGGGATAGGCTCTGGAAACACCATATATTTT
CASTSTGIGSGNTIYF
>TRBJ1-5|-|-|TRBV9
TGTGCCAGCAGCCCACTGGGAGATGGGAATCAGCCCCAGCATTTT
CASSPLGDGNQPQHF
>TRBJ2-2|-|-|TRBV18
TGTGCCAGCTCACCAGGAGGGGGCGGTACCGGGGAGCTGTTTTTT
CASSPGGGGTGELFF
>TRBJ1-3|TRBD1|-|TRBV7-8
TGTGCCAGCAGCCCGGACGGACAGGTCGAAGTAAACACCATATATTTT
CASSPDGQVEVNTIYF
>TRBJ1-2|-|-|TRBV6-1
TGTGCCAGCAGTGAAAACAGGGTTGATGGCTACACCTTC
CASSENRVDGYTF
>TRBJ2-7|-|-|TRBV5-4
TGTGCCAGCAGCTTGGAACAGGGAGACGAGCAGTACTTC
CASSLEQGDEQYF
>TRBJ2-3|-|-|TRBV7-2
TGTGCCAGCAGCTTAGTGGCACAGGCCACAGATACGCAGTATTTT
CASSLVAQATDTQYF
>TRBJ1-2|-|few|TRBV15
TGTGCCACCAGCAGAGTCGGGTATGCTGGCTACACCTTC
CATSRVGYAGYTF
>TRBJ1-1|-|-|TRBV6-6
TGTGCCAGCAGTTACTTCGCGAAGAACACTGAAGCTTTCTTT
CASSYFAKNTEAFF
>TRBJ2-2|-|-|TRBV7-2
TGTGCCAGCAGCTTAGTAGGGGGGGCGAACACCGGGGAGCTGTTTTTT
CASSLVGGANTGELFF
>TRBJ2-7|TRBD1|-|TRBV6-1
TGTGCCAGCCGACCGACAGGGTTTTATCCTTACGAGCAGTACTTC
CASRPTGFYPYEQYF
>TRBJ2-7|-|-|TRBV29-1
TGCAGCGTTGAGACGACAGCCTACGAGCAGTACTTC
CSVETTAYEQYF
>TRBJ2-5|-|-|TRBV21-1
TGTGCCAGTATCAAGGCGGATTACCAAGAGACCCAGTACTTC
CASIKADYQETQYF
>TRBJ1-1|-|-|TRBV4-3
TGCGCCAGCAGCCAAGACGTGACAGGACCGAATGAAGCTTTCTTT
CASSQDVTGPNEAFF
>TRBJ2-7|-|-|TRBV11-2
TGTGCCAGCAGCTTCTTCAGGGGCGAGGGCTACGAGCAGTACTTC
CASSFFRGEGYEQYF
>TRBJ1-1|-|-|TRBV6-1
TGTGCCAGCAATTCAGGGAACACTGAAGCTTTCTTT
CASNSGNTEAFF
>TRBJ1-4|TRBD1|few|TRBV9
TGTGCCAGCAGCCCGGACAGGGGAGAAAAACTGTTTTTT
CASSPDRGEKLFF
>TRBJ1-2|-|few|TRBV7-2
TGTGCCAGCAGCCCTCTCGTTACAGGGATGGTTCATGGCTACACCTTC
CASSPLVTGMVHGYTF
>TRBJ2-7|TRBD1|-|TRBV6-1
TGTGCCAGCAGCGTCGACAGGGCCCACCGGTACGAGCAGTACTTC
CASSVDRAHRYEQYF
>TRBJ2-3|TRBD2|-|TRBV6-6
TGTGCCAGCCACCCCGTCGGGCTAGCGGGCACAGATACGCAGTATTTT
CASHPVGLAGTDTQYF
>TRBJ1-5|-|-|TRBV4-3
TGCGCCAGCAGCCAAGATGCAGGAAACAATCAGCCCCAGCATTTT
CASSQDAGNNQPQHF
>TRBJ1-1|-|-|TRBV4-3
TGCGCCAGCAGCCAGGACTCTTATAGGACTGAAGCTTTCTTT
CASSQDSYRTEAFF
>TRBJ1-2|TRBD1|-|TRBV7-2
TGTGCCAGCAGTCAACAACCGGGACAGGGGGCGCTTGGCTACACCTTC
CASSQQPGQGALGYTF
>TRBJ2-7|TRBD1|-|TRBV5-5
TGTGCCAGCGTGGGGACAGGGGGGTATGGCGAGCAGTACTTC
CASVGTGGYGEQYF
>TRBJ2-3|TRBD2|once|TRBV7-2
TGTGCCAGCAGCCCCGGGGGGGGCGGCGGAGATACGCAGTATTTT
CASSPGGGGGDTQYF
>TRBJ1-1|-|-|TRBV6-5
TGTGCCAGCAGTTACGAGCAGACTATGAACACTGAAGCTTTCTTT
CASSYEQTMNTEAFF
>TRBJ1-6|-|-|TRBV30
TGTGCCTGGAGACAGGGTCATAATTCACCCCTCCACTTT
CAWRQGHNSPLHF
>TRBJ2-7|TRBD1|few|TRBV10-2
TGCGCCAGCACCGGGGACAGGGGGTTCCTGGAGCAGTACTTC
CASTGDRGFLEQYF
>TRBJ2-1|TRBD2|-|TRBV9
TGTGCCAGCAGCGTAGAGGGACTAGCGGGGCTTAATGAGCAGTTCTTC
CASSVEGLAGLNEQFF
>TRBJ2-7|TRBD2|-|TRBV5-4
TGTGCCAGCAGCTTGGGGCGTGGCGGGGGGAGCTCCTACGAGCAGTACTTC
CASSLGRGGGSSYEQYF
>TRBJ1-4|TRBD1|once|TRBV6-5
TGTGCCAGCAGTACCTACAGGGGTCTTCAGGAAAAACTGTTTTTT
CASSTYRGLQEKLFF
>TRBJ2-4|-|-|TRBV7-3
TGTGCCAGCAGCTTGGGTTTAACGGCGGTAGCCAAAAACATTCAGTACTTC
CASSLGLTAVAKNIQYF
>TRBJ1-1|-|-|TRBV5-1
TGCGCCAGCAGCCGCAGGGAAGGGGGGAACACTGAAGCTTTCTTT
CASSRREGGNTEAFF
>TRBJ1-5|TRBD1|once|TRBV5-1
TGCGCCAGCAGTGGGACAGGCGAAATCAATCAGCCCCAGCATTTT
CASSGTGEINQPQHF
>TRBJ1-3|-|-|TRBV5-8
TGTGCCAGCAGCTCCAGAAGACATCTCTCAGGAAACACCATATATTTT
CASSSRRHLSGNTIYF
>TRBJ1-6|-|once|TRBV5-5
TGTGCCAGCAGCTTGACCTATAGGGGTTCACCCCTCCACTTT
CASSLTYRGSPLHF
>TRBJ1-5|-|once|TRBV7-9
TGTGCCAGCAGCTTAGCCCGTCAGGGAAGCAATCAGCCCCAGCATTTT
CASSLARQGSNQPQHF
>TRBJ1-3|TRBD1|-|TRBV4-1
TGCGCCAGCAGCCAAGATAGGGGGCACACCATATATTTT
CASSQDRGHTIYF
>TRBJ1-1|TRBD1|-|TRBV9
TGTGCCAGCAGCCGGACAGGGGGAATCACTGAAGCTTTCTTT
CASSRTGGITEAFF
>TRBJ2-7|TRBD2|-|TRBV9
TGTGCCAGCAGCGCGGGAGGGGAGGCCGACGAGCAGTACTTC
CASSAGGEADEQYF
>TRBJ1-5|-|-|TRBV4-2
TGTGCCAGCAGCCAAGCCGCAGGGAATCAGCCCCAGCATTTT
CASSQAAGNQPQHF
>TRBJ2-7|-|-|TRBV6-5
TGTGCCGCTGCCCGGACAGCAACCTACGAGCAGTACTTC
CAAARTATYEQYF
>TRBJ1-1|TRBD1|-|TRBV5-1
TGCGCCAGCAGCATGGGACAGGGGGGGTTGGACACTGAAGCTTTCTTT
CASSMGQGGLDTEAFF
>TRBJ1-1|-|-|TRBV18
TGTGCCAGCTCACCAAAGGAGGCTTCGAACACTGAAGCTTTCTTT
CASSPKEASNTEAFF
>TRBJ2-1|TRBD1|-|TRBV7-9
TGTGCCAGCAGCTTCCAGGACAGGATCCCCTCCTACAATGAGCAGTTCTTC
CASSFQDRIPSYNEQFF
>TRBJ2-5|-|-|TRBV6-5
TGTGCCAGCAGTTACTCTGGGCTTCGACAGCAAGAGACCCAGTACTTC
CASSYSGLRQQETQYF
>TRBJ2-5|-|-|TRBV5-4
TGTGCCAGCAGCTTGGCGGGGGGCGGAGAGACCCAGTACTTC
CASSLAGGGETQYF
>TRBJ2-7|-|-|TRBV13
TGTGCCAGCAGCCGGTTACTCGACAGCCCCCGGTACGAGCAGTACTTC
CASSRLLDSPRYEQYF
>TRBJ2-6|TRBD1|-|TRBV9
TGTGCCAGCGGACAGGCACCAATCTCTGGGGCCAACGTCCTGACTTTC
CASGQAPISGANVLTF
>TRBJ1-3|TRBD1|-|TRBV27
TGTGCCAGCAGTGCAAACGCAGGACAGGGAAGTACTGGAAACACCATATATTTT
CASSANAGQGSTGNTIYF
>TRBJ1-5|-|-|TRBV2
TGTGCCAGCAGCGAGGGAGGGAATGGAAATCAGCCCCAGCATTTT
CASSEGGNGNQPQHF
>TRBJ1-1|-|-|TRBV25-1
TGTGCCAGCAGTGAATATCGGAGTACGGCCACTGAAGCTTTCTTT
CASSEYRSTATEAFF
>TRBJ1-2|TRBD1|-|TRBV30
TGTGCCTGGACTCAACGGGCGGGACAGGGAAACTATGGCTACACCTTC
CAWTQRAGQGNYGYTF
>TRBJ2-1|TRBD1|-|TRBV5-4
TGTGCCAGCAGCCCTGGGACAGGGAACCCTTCCTACAATGAGCAGTTCTTC
CASSPGTGNPSYNEQFF
>TRBJ2-1|-|-|TRBV19
TGTGCCAGTAGGAGAGAAAGCTCCTACAATGAGCAGTTCTTC
CASRRESSYNEQFF
>TRBJ1-2|-|-|TRBV5-1
TGCGCCAGCAGCATATCGACGGAGAACTATGGCTACACCTTC
CASSISTENYGYTF
>TRBJ1-4|-|-|TRBV6-4
TGTGCCAGCAGTCGAGAGTCGGCAACTAATGAAAAACTGTTTTTT
CASSRESATNEKLFF